A selection of T cell receptor beta chains follows, all from one sample in a study of blood T cell repertoires in COVID-19. Clones were read by immunoSEQ multiplex PCR, and TCRdb kept only the in-frame ones, dropping some. This sample has under 150,000 clones, with less than 85% found just once. The specimen was peripheral blood. The receptors were gathered from a young man with acute or convalescent COVID-19. CDR3s include the opening cysteine and the closing phenylalanine or tryptophan. Fields, in order: V gene, D gene, clone size, J gene, CDR3 protein, CDR3 DNA. The D gene is left open where the match is weak. Only some rows state a clone size, as once, few, many or a class for expanded clones.

V gene: TRBV7-8
D gene: TRBD1
clone size: -
J gene: TRBJ1-2
CDR3 protein: CASSHWTGEYGYTF
CDR3 DNA: TGTGCCAGCAGCCACTGGACAGGGGAGTATGGCTACACCTTC

V gene: TRBV6-2/TRBV6-3
D gene: TRBD1
clone size: -
J gene: TRBJ2-5
CDR3 protein: CASSQTGAQETQYF
CDR3 DNA: TGTGCCAGCAGTCAGACAGGGGCCCAAGAGACCCAGTACTTC

V gene: TRBV30
D gene: -
clone size: -
J gene: TRBJ2-2
CDR3 protein: CAWTSILNTGELFF
CDR3 DNA: TGTGCCTGGACTAGCATTCTGAACACCGGGGAGCTGTTTTTT

V gene: TRBV12-3/TRBV12-4
D gene: -
clone size: -
J gene: TRBJ2-7
CDR3 protein: CASSLRGTYEQYF
CDR3 DNA: TGTGCCAGCAGTTTACGGGGGACCTACGAGCAGTACTTC

V gene: TRBV10-1
D gene: -
clone size: -
J gene: TRBJ2-7
CDR3 protein: CASSEWCPWPYEQYF
CDR3 DNA: TGCGCCAGCAGTGAGTGGTGTCCCTGGCCCTACGAGCAGTACTTC

V gene: TRBV25-1
D gene: -
clone size: -
J gene: TRBJ1-6
CDR3 protein: CASSVSPRDNSPLHF
CDR3 DNA: TGTGCCAGCAGTGTAAGTCCCAGGGATAATTCACCCCTCCACTTT

V gene: TRBV5-6
D gene: TRBD1
clone size: few
J gene: TRBJ1-1
CDR3 protein: CASSLQGGFTEAFF
CDR3 DNA: TGTGCCAGCAGCTTGCAGGGGGGTTTCACTGAAGCTTTCTTT

V gene: TRBV2
D gene: -
clone size: -
J gene: TRBJ1-3
CDR3 protein: CASSVRGGTGNTIYF
CDR3 DNA: TGTGCCAGCAGTGTAAGAGGGGGTACTGGAAACACCATATATTTT

V gene: TRBV6-5
D gene: TRBD1
clone size: -
J gene: TRBJ2-7
CDR3 protein: CASRGTGLLGEQYF
CDR3 DNA: TGTGCCAGCAGGGGGACAGGGCTATTAGGGGAGCAGTACTTC

V gene: TRBV29-1
D gene: -
clone size: -
J gene: TRBJ2-1
CDR3 protein: CSTLPGSPEGNEQFF
CDR3 DNA: TGCAGCACACTTCCGGGATCCCCTGAGGGTAATGAGCAGTTCTTC

V gene: TRBV5-1
D gene: -
clone size: few
J gene: TRBJ1-5
CDR3 protein: CASSQGSNQPQHF
CDR3 DNA: TGCGCCAGCAGTCAGGGAAGCAATCAGCCCCAGCATTTT

V gene: TRBV27
D gene: TRBD1
clone size: once
J gene: TRBJ2-1
CDR3 protein: CASSTGTGENNEQFF
CDR3 DNA: TGTGCCAGCAGTACCGGGACAGGGGAAAACAATGAGCAGTTCTTC

V gene: TRBV10-1
D gene: -
clone size: -
J gene: TRBJ2-3
CDR3 protein: CASSEGPRRADTQYF
CDR3 DNA: TGCGCCAGCAGTGAGGGCCCCCGCCGTGCAGATACGCAGTATTTT

V gene: TRBV6-4
D gene: TRBD2
clone size: medium-sized
J gene: TRBJ2-1
CDR3 protein: CASSDRTSGSNEQFF
CDR3 DNA: TGTGCCAGCAGTGATAGGACTAGCGGGAGCAATGAGCAGTTCTTC

V gene: TRBV7-9
D gene: -
clone size: -
J gene: TRBJ1-1
CDR3 protein: CASSATPTGFTEAFF
CDR3 DNA: TGTGCCAGCAGCGCGACCCCGACAGGATTCACTGAAGCTTTCTTT

V gene: TRBV11-2
D gene: -
clone size: -
J gene: TRBJ2-7
CDR3 protein: CASSLDISVTYEQYF
CDR3 DNA: TGTGCCAGCAGCTTAGATATTAGCGTAACCTACGAGCAGTACTTC

V gene: TRBV28
D gene: TRBD1
clone size: once
J gene: TRBJ1-3
CDR3 protein: CASSPGTGAGNTIYF
CDR3 DNA: TGTGCCAGCAGTCCCGGGACAGGGGCTGGAAACACCATATATTTT

V gene: TRBV4-1
D gene: -
clone size: -
J gene: TRBJ1-5
CDR3 protein: CASSLLGLSNQPQHF
CDR3 DNA: TGCGCCAGCAGCCTTCTGGGCCTTAGCAATCAGCCCCAGCATTTT

V gene: TRBV4-3
D gene: -
clone size: -
J gene: TRBJ2-7
CDR3 protein: CASSQDRTVSSYEQYF
CDR3 DNA: TGCGCCAGCAGCCAAGATCGGACAGTAAGCTCCTACGAGCAGTACTTC

V gene: TRBV4-2
D gene: -
clone size: -
J gene: TRBJ1-2
CDR3 protein: CASSQPGANYGYTF
CDR3 DNA: TGTGCCAGCAGCCAACCAGGGGCGAACTATGGCTACACCTTC

V gene: TRBV20-1
D gene: -
clone size: -
J gene: TRBJ2-1
CDR3 protein: CSASRAGDNNEQFF
CDR3 DNA: TGCAGTGCTAGTAGGGCGGGGGACAACAATGAGCAGTTCTTC

V gene: TRBV27
D gene: -
clone size: once
J gene: TRBJ2-1
CDR3 protein: CASSDYLSGSSYNEQFF
CDR3 DNA: TGTGCCAGCAGTGATTATCTTAGCGGTAGCTCCTACAATGAGCAGTTCTTC

V gene: TRBV25-1
D gene: TRBD1
clone size: -
J gene: TRBJ1-2
CDR3 protein: CASSEYGTGGYGYTF
CDR3 DNA: TGTGCCAGCAGTGAATACGGTACAGGGGGCTATGGCTACACCTTC

V gene: TRBV7-9
D gene: -
clone size: -
J gene: TRBJ2-7
CDR3 protein: CASSPAYEQYF
CDR3 DNA: TGTGCCAGCAGCCCCGCCTACGAGCAGTACTTC

V gene: TRBV6-1
D gene: TRBD1
clone size: -
J gene: TRBJ1-2
CDR3 protein: CASSDRRGPGYGYTF
CDR3 DNA: TGTGCCAGCAGTGACCGCAGGGGGCCCGGCTATGGCTACACCTTC

V gene: TRBV7-2
D gene: -
clone size: -
J gene: TRBJ2-3
CDR3 protein: CASSQSGGTDTQYF
CDR3 DNA: TGTGCCAGCAGCCAAAGCGGAGGCACAGATACGCAGTATTTT

V gene: TRBV30
D gene: TRBD1
clone size: once
J gene: TRBJ2-7
CDR3 protein: CAWGQARIGEQYF
CDR3 DNA: TGTGCCTGGGGACAGGCTCGTATCGGCGAGCAGTACTTC

V gene: TRBV5-1
D gene: -
clone size: -
J gene: TRBJ2-7
CDR3 protein: CASRFTENYEQYF
CDR3 DNA: TGCGCCAGCAGATTCACAGAGAACTACGAGCAGTACTTC

V gene: TRBV7-8
D gene: TRBD1
clone size: -
J gene: TRBJ2-5
CDR3 protein: CASGLLRQGQETQYF
CDR3 DNA: TGTGCCAGCGGGTTGCTCAGACAGGGCCAAGAGACCCAGTACTTC

V gene: TRBV10-3
D gene: TRBD1
clone size: -
J gene: TRBJ1-3
CDR3 protein: CAISDPGQARVGNTIYF
CDR3 DNA: TGTGCCATCAGTGATCCCGGACAGGCCCGGGTGGGAAACACCATATATTTT

V gene: TRBV30
D gene: -
clone size: -
J gene: TRBJ1-1
CDR3 protein: CACSTPAGGLNTEAFF
CDR3 DNA: TGTGCCTGTTCCACCCCCGCGGGAGGGCTGAACACTGAAGCTTTCTTT

V gene: TRBV11-1
D gene: TRBD1
clone size: few
J gene: TRBJ1-6
CDR3 protein: CASSHRGNNSPLHF
CDR3 DNA: TGTGCCAGCAGTCACAGGGGAAATAATTCACCCCTCCACTTT

V gene: TRBV3-1/TRBV3-2
D gene: TRBD2
clone size: -
J gene: TRBJ2-1
CDR3 protein: CASSQQAGGPKEQFF
CDR3 DNA: TGTGCCAGCAGCCAGCAAGCGGGAGGGCCGAAGGAGCAGTTCTTC

V gene: TRBV25-1
D gene: TRBD2
clone size: -
J gene: TRBJ2-1
CDR3 protein: CASSTSGIVGEQFF
CDR3 DNA: TGTGCCAGTTCGACTAGCGGGATAGTGGGTGAGCAGTTCTTC

V gene: TRBV5-1
D gene: -
clone size: few
J gene: TRBJ2-1
CDR3 protein: CASSFTSSPYNEQFF
CDR3 DNA: TGCGCCAGCAGCTTCACATCATCCCCCTACAATGAGCAGTTCTTC

V gene: TRBV4-1
D gene: TRBD2
clone size: -
J gene: TRBJ2-1
CDR3 protein: CASSQDGWEGYNEQFF
CDR3 DNA: TGCGCCAGCAGCCAAGATGGGTGGGAGGGCTACAATGAGCAGTTCTTC

V gene: TRBV9
D gene: -
clone size: -
J gene: TRBJ2-1
CDR3 protein: CASTIGGGPYNEQFF
CDR3 DNA: TGTGCCAGCACCATAGGGGGGGGCCCCTACAATGAGCAGTTCTTC

V gene: TRBV7-2
D gene: TRBD1
clone size: -
J gene: TRBJ2-2
CDR3 protein: CASSLLGQEAGELFF
CDR3 DNA: TGTGCCAGCAGCTTACTGGGACAGGAGGCCGGGGAGCTGTTTTTT

V gene: TRBV5-8
D gene: -
clone size: -
J gene: TRBJ2-1
CDR3 protein: CASSPRSPEHNEQFF
CDR3 DNA: TGTGCCAGCAGCCCCCGTTCACCCGAGCACAATGAGCAGTTCTTC

V gene: TRBV2
D gene: TRBD2
clone size: -
J gene: TRBJ2-7
CDR3 protein: CASRGVFYEQYF
CDR3 DNA: TGTGCCAGCCGGGGGGTTTTCTACGAGCAGTACTTC

V gene: TRBV6-1
D gene: -
clone size: -
J gene: TRBJ1-3
CDR3 protein: CASSEGWGHSGNTIYF
CDR3 DNA: TGTGCCAGCAGTGAAGGGTGGGGACACTCTGGAAACACCATATATTTT

V gene: TRBV5-1
D gene: TRBD1
clone size: few
J gene: TRBJ1-2
CDR3 protein: CASSLGQGANYGYTF
CDR3 DNA: TGCGCCAGCAGCCTGGGACAGGGGGCGAACTATGGCTACACCTTC

V gene: TRBV20-1
D gene: TRBD1
clone size: -
J gene: TRBJ2-7
CDR3 protein: CSASAGTVYEQYF
CDR3 DNA: TGCAGTGCTAGTGCCGGGACAGTCTACGAGCAGTACTTC

V gene: TRBV27
D gene: TRBD2
clone size: -
J gene: TRBJ2-1
CDR3 protein: CASRPSGGAGNEQFF
CDR3 DNA: TGTGCCAGCAGACCGAGCGGGGGGGCCGGCAATGAGCAGTTCTTC

V gene: TRBV9
D gene: -
clone size: -
J gene: TRBJ1-2
CDR3 protein: CASSVGTRTNYGYTF
CDR3 DNA: TGTGCCAGCAGCGTTGGGACACGTACTAACTATGGCTACACCTTC